A single sample gave rise to the 14 T cell receptor beta chains below, sequenced in a study of long-term antiretroviral therapy in people with HIV (dated by TCRdb to 2022 to 2024). The immunoSEQ hsTCRB v3.0 assay was used at survey level resolution to sequence the TRB variable region. In TCRdb, the immuneACCESS table is reduced to in-frame sequences with V and J assigned. These tables do not hold every clone; where another copy was compared, an unresolved V gene accounts for under half, and the others remain unexplained. The sample profile shows tens of thousands of clones; approximately 80% of them were found once. About an eighth of the sample is held by the ten biggest clonotypes. Source: unsorted PBMCs, taken 0.3 years after starting antiretroviral therapy. The source is a man younger than 35 with HIV.

This clone was picked up a small number of times. The rearrangement uses TRBV7-2 and TRBJ2-7; a possible D gene is TRBD1 (6 bases). The V end lost 5 bases, the J end lost 0 bases, and 11 bases lay between the germline ends. CDR3 size: 14 residues. Germline lookup yields CDR1 SGHTA and CDR2 FQGNSA. CDR3 amino acids: CASSQPGHSYEQYF. The CDR3 region has the DNA TGTGCCAGCAGCCAACCGGGACACTCCTACGAGCAGTACTTC.

The chain employs TRBV25-1 and TRBJ2-2; no clear D gene. With 5 bases removed from V and 6 bases from J, the gap between germline ends came to 10 bases. Germline V lookup: CDR1 MGHDK, CDR2 SYGVNS. This CDR3 is built from 13 residues. CDR3: CASSPGRPGELFF. CDR3 DNA: TGTGCCAGCAGTCCCGGGCGCCCCGGGGAGCTGTTTTTT.

The chain links TRBV10-3 to TRBJ2-7; 10 bases line up with TRBD1. V shed 6 bases and J 1 base; nucleotides not matched to a gene: 3. Germline CDR1 and CDR2: ENHRY and SYGVKD. There are 14 residues in the CDR3. In nucleotides, the CDR3 is TGTGCCATCAGCACGGGACAGGGGTCCTACGAGCAGTACTTC. This encodes CAISTGQGSYEQYF.

The chain's CDR3 is CASSSPIGWAGYTF. Written as DNA, the CDR3 is TGTGCCAGCAGTTCCCCCATAGGGTGGGCTGGCTACACCTTC. The chain couples TRBV28 to TRBJ1-2, with D uncertain. The CDR3 has 14 residues. Germline V gives CDR1 MDHEN, CDR2 SYDVKM. The V and J ends lost 4 bases and 7 bases respectively, with 16 bases between them.

This chain uses TRBV2 with TRBJ2-2; the match to TRBD2 covers 11 bases. Per the germline V gene, CDR1 is SNHLY and CDR2 is FYNNEI. The V and J ends lost 6 bases and 7 bases, in that order; junction bases with no gene match: 10. The CDR3 length is 16 residues. The CDR3 sequence: CASSRLGTSGGGELFF. Here the CDR3 DNA reads TGTGCCAGCAGCCGACTCGGGACTAGCGGAGGCGGGGAGCTGTTTTTT.

The chain is built from TRBV5-1 and TRBJ1-1, with D tentatively TRBD1 (6 bases). Germline CDR1 and CDR2: SGHRS and YFSETQ. The V gene lost 4 bases and the J gene lost 0 bases, with 13 bases spanning the gap. The CDR3 sequence is 15 residues long. CDR3 protein: CASSPQGIMNTEAFF. DNA for the CDR3: TGCGCCAGCAGCCCACAGGGAATCATGAACACTGAAGCTTTCTTT.

The J gene is TRBJ1-2, the V gene TRBV9; no clear D gene. V lost 3 bases and J lost 4, with 4 bases in between. The CDR3 consists of 11 residues. Germline CDR1 SGDLS, CDR2 YYNGEE. The CDR3 DNA reads as TGTGCCAGCAGCGCCTCCTATGGCTACACCTTC. Its translation: CASSASYGYTF.

The chain couples TRBV7-9 to TRBJ2-7, with a tentative D call TRBD1 (6 bases). CDR1 and CDR2 from the germline V gene are SEHNR and FQNEAQ (reference sequence). The CDR3 runs 13 residues. Trimming cost V 0 bases and J 5 bases, with 8 bases left between them. CDR3 protein: CASSLAGGHEQYF. In nucleotides, the CDR3 is TGTGCCAGCAGCTTAGCTGGGGGCCACGAGCAGTACTTC.

This rearrangement joins TRBV2 to TRBJ2-3; unclear D gene. V lost 6 bases, J lost 0 bases, and 4 bases lay in between. The CDR3 extends over 12 amino acids. The germline CDR1 and CDR2 sequences are SNHLY and FYNNEI. In DNA, the CDR3 is TGTGCCAGCAGGGGTAGCACAGATACGCAGTATTTT. Protein product: CASRGSTDTQYF.

CDR3 loop: CASSWGDRSYGYTF. CDR3 nucleotide sequence: TGTGCCAGCAGTTGGGGGGACAGGTCCTATGGCTACACCTTC. V gene TRBV6-5 combines with J gene TRBJ1-2, with 8 bases lining up with TRBD1. Germline values: CDR1 MNHEY, CDR2 SVGAGI. This CDR3 is 14 amino acids long. V shed 4 bases and J 4 bases; nucleotides not matched to a gene: 5.

This sequence joins TRBV13 and TRBJ2-1, with unresolved D. The CDR3 runs 12 residues. The V gene lost 3 bases and the J gene lost 2 bases, with 2 bases spanning the gap. The germline V gene has CDR1 PRHDT and CDR2 FYEKMQ (reference sequence). CDR3 loop: CASSFAYNEQFF. DNA of the CDR3: TGTGCCAGCAGCTTCGCCTACAATGAGCAGTTCTTC.

The DNA for the CDR3 is TGTGCCAGTAGTTTCGCCGGGATCGCCATCACCTTC. Amino acid sequence: CASSFAGIAITF. The genes are TRBV19 and TRBJ1-2; D is undetermined. This CDR3 spans 12 amino acids. Germline-derived CDR1 and CDR2 are LNHDA and SQIVND (reference sequence). V was shortened by 5 bases and J by 13 bases, with 17 bases between the two germline ends.

This chain uses TRBV6-6 with TRBJ1-2; 11 bases agree with TRBD1. Germline CDR1 and CDR2: MNHNY and SVGAGI (reference sequence). The CDR3 spans 16 residues. Trimming cost V 2 bases and J 4 bases; bases outside gene matches: 6. The CDR3 DNA is TGTGCCAGCAGTTACCTGTCAGGGACAGGGGGCTATGGCTACACCTTC. This sequence encodes CASSYLSGTGGYGYTF.

V gene TRBV5-4 combines with J gene TRBJ2-5, with D tentatively TRBD1 (5 bases). From germline, CDR1 is SGHNT and CDR2 YYREEE (reference sequence). Trimming removed 1 base at V and 4 bases at J, with 14 bases between. This CDR3 is 15 amino acids long. CDR3 loop: CASSLQGAERETQYF. As DNA, the CDR3 is TGTGCCAGCAGCTTGCAAGGGGCGGAGCGAGAGACCCAGTACTTC.